This T cell receptor beta chain came from a study of glioma-infiltrating T cells after dendritic cell vaccination. Study context: Autologous tumor lysate-pulsed dendritic cell vaccination was given between about 2003 and 2013. Autologous tumor lysate was loaded overnight onto monocyte-derived dendritic cells grown 6 to 7 days with IL-4 and GM-CSF. Broader study findings: Patients with more pretreatment TILs had longer time to progression and survival.

CDR1 and CDR2 from the germline V gene are SGHVS and FNYEAQ. The CDR3 length is 16 residues. V trimming: 2 bases; J trimming: 3 bases; junction bases outside the gene matches: 8. TCRdb keeps only in-frame clones here, not all; method: immunoSEQ multiplex PCR. The sample holds roughly 60,000 clones, 86% seen once. Time point in this sample: after dendritic cell vaccination, including at tumor progression/relapse. Regarding this clone: The antigen remains undetermined.

Sequencing was performed on blood, taken after dendritic cell vaccination. This sequence originates from a human donor with glioblastoma. V gene TRBV7-6 combines with J gene TRBJ2-7, with 9 bases aligning to TRBD2. The CDR3 region has the DNA TGTGCCAGCAGCTTATTCGGGCTAGCGGGGCTCTACGAGCAGTACTTC. This gives the protein CASSLFGLAGLYEQYF.